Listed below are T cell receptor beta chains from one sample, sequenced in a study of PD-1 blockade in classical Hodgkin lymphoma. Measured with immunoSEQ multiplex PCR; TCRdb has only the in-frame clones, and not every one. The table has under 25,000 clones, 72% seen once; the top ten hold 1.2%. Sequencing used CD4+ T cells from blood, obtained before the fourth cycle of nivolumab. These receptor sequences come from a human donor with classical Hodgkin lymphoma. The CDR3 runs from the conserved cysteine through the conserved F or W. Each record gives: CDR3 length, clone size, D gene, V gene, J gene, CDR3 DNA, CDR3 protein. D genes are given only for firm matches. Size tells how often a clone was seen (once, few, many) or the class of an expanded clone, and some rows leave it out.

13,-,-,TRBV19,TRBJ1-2,TGTGCCAGTAGTATATCCGTGAACTATGGCTACACCTTC,CASSISVNYGYTF
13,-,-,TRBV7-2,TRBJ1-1,TGTGCCAGCAGCCAAGAGGGTGGACGAGAAGCTTTCTTT,CASSQEGGREAFF
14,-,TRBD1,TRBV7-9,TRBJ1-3,TGTGTCGGACAGGCCGACGGCTCTGGAAACACCATATATTTT,CVGQADGSGNTIYF
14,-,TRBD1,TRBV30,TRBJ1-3,TGTGCCTGGAGTGGGGGGGACAGATCGAACACCATATATTTT,CAWSGGDRSNTIYF
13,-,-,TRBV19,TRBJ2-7,TGTGCCAGTAAAAGGGAAAGGAATTACGAGCAGTACTTC,CASKRERNYEQYF
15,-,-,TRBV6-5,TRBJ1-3,TGTGCCAGCAGACGTGGACACCTCTCTGGAAACACCATATATTTT,CASRRGHLSGNTIYF
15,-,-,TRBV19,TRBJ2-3,TGTGCCAGTAGTGCGGACGGAACTAGCACAGATACGCAGTATTTT,CASSADGTSTDTQYF
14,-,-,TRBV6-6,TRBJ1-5,TGTGCCAGCAGTTACAAGGATAGAGTTCAGCCCCAGCATTTT,CASSYKDRVQPQHF
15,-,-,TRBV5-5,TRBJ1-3,TGTGCCAGCAGCTCAAGGCTAAGCTCTGGAAACACCATATATTTT,CASSSRLSSGNTIYF
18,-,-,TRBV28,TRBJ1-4,TGTGCCAGCAGTTCCAGGTACTACAGGGATTCAACTAATGAAAAACTGTTTTTT,CASSSRYYRDSTNEKLFF
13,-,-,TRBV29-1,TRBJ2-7,TGCAGCGTTGTCGCTAGCGTCTCCTACGAGCAGTACTTC,CSVVASVSYEQYF
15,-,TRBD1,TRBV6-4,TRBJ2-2,TGTGCCAGCAGTGACACCGACAGGGTTACCGGGGAGCTGTTTTTT,CASSDTDRVTGELFF
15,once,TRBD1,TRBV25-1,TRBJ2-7,TGTGCCAGCAGTGAGGCCGGGACAGAAAAGTACGAGCAGTACTTC,CASSEAGTEKYEQYF
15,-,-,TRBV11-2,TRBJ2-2,TGTGCCAGCAGCTTAGTCGGGGGGCCCACCGGGGAGCTGTTTTTT,CASSLVGGPTGELFF
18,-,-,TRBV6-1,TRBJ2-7,TGTGCCAGCAGTGAACCTAAGGTTGGTAGGGACCTCTCCTACGAGCAGTACTTC,CASSEPKVGRDLSYEQYF
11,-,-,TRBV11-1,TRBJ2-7,TGTGCCAGCAGCTTGGGACCGCAGCAGTACTTC,CASSLGPQQYF
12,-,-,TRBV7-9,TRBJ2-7,TGTGCCAGCAGCTTTGCCCATTACGAGCAGTACTTC,CASSFAHYEQYF
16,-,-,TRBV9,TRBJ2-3,TGTGCCAGCAGCGTAGGTGTCACTACTAGCACAGATACGCAGTATTTT,CASSVGVTTSTDTQYF
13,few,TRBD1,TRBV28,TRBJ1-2,TGTGCCAGCAGTTTATCAGGGGGCTATGGCTACACCTTC,CASSLSGGYGYTF
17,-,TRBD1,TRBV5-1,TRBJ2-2,TGCGCCAGCAGCTGGGCAGTCGGGACAGGGGACACCGGGGAGCTGTTTTTT,CASSWAVGTGDTGELFF
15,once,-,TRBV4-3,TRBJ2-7,TGCGCCAGCAGCCAAGTTGTGGGATTGTCCTACGAGCAGTACTTC,CASSQVVGLSYEQYF
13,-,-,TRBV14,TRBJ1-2,TGTGCCAGCAGCCAAGCCGTTAACTATGGCTACACCTTC,CASSQAVNYGYTF
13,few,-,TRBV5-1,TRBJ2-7,TGCGCCAGCAGCTTTAGGGTACAAGGGGAGCAGTACTTC,CASSFRVQGEQYF
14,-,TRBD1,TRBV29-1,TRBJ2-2,TGCAGCGTTCGACAGGGGGCGCGGACCGGGGAGCTGTTTTTT,CSVRQGARTGELFF
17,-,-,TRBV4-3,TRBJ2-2,TGCGCCAGCAGCCAAGCTCGGGGGCCAACAAACACCGGGGAGCTGTTTTTT,CASSQARGPTNTGELFF
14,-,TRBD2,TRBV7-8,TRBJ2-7,TGTGCCAGCAGCGGGAGCGGGGCTGCCTACGAGCAGTACTTC,CASSGSGAAYEQYF
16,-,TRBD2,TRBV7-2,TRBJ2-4,TGTGCCAGCAGCTTAGCGCCAGCGGGGGGCGTAAACATTCAGTACTTC,CASSLAPAGGVNIQYF
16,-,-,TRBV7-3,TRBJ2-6,TGTGCCAGCAGCTTAACCCCAATTTCTGGGGCCAACGTCCTGACTTTC,CASSLTPISGANVLTF
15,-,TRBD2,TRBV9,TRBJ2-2,TGTGCCAGCAGCCTAGCGGGGGGGAACACCGGGGAGCTGTTTTTT,CASSLAGGNTGELFF
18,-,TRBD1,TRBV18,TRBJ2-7,TGTGCCAGCTCAACTGGAGGGACAGGGGTCGAGGGCCTCTACGAGCAGTACTTC,CASSTGGTGVEGLYEQYF
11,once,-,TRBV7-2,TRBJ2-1,TGTGCCAGCAGCTTACTCGTGGAGCAGTTCTTC,CASSLLVEQFF
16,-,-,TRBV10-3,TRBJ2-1,TGTGCCATCAGTGAGTCGCGGGACAGCCTCTACAATGAGCAGTTCTTC,CAISESRDSLYNEQFF
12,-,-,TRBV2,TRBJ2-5,TGTGCCACAAAAAGGGGCAGTATGACCCAGTACTTC,CATKRGSMTQYF
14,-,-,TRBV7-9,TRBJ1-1,TGTGCCAGCAGCTTAGTAGGGGGGAACACTGAAGCTTTCTTT,CASSLVGGNTEAFF
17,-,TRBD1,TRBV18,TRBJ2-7,TGTGCCAGCTCACGGACCGTAGGGACAGGGGGTGACTACGAGCAGTACTTC,CASSRTVGTGGDYEQYF